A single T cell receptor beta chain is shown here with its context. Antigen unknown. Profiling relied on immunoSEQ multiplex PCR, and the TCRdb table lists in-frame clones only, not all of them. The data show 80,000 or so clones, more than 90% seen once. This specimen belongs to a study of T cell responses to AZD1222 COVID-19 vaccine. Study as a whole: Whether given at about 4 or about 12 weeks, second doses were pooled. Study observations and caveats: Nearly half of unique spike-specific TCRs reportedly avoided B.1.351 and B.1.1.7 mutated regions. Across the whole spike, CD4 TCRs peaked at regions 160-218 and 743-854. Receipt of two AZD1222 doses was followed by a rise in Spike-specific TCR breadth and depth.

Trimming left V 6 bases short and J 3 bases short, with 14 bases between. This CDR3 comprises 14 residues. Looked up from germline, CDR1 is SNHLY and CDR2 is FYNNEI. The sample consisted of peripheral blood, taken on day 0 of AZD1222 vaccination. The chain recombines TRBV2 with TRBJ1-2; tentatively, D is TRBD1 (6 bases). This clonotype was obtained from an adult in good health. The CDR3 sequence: CASRMDSQYYGYTF. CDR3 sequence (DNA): TGTGCCAGCAGGATGGACAGCCAATACTATGGCTACACCTTC.